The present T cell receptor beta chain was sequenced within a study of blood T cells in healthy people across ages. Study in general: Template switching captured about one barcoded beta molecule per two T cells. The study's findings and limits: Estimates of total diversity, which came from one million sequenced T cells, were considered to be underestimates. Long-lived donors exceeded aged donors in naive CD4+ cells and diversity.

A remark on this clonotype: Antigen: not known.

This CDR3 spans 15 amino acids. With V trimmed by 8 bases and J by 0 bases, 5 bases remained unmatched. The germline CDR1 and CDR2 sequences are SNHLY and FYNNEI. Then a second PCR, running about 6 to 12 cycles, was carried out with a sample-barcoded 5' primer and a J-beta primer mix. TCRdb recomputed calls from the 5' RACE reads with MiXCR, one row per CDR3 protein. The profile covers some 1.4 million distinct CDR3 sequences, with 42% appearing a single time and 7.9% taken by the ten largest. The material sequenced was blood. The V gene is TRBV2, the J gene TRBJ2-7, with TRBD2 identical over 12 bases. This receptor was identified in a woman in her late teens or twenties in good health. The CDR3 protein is CASLASGGGSYEQYF. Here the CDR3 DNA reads TGTGCCAGCTTGGCTAGCGGGGGGGGCTCCTACGAGCAGTACTTC.